This T cell receptor (beta chain) was documented in a study of blood T cell repertoires in COVID-19. As for the study in general: Both acute and convalescent COVID-19 samples were obtained from the United States, Italy and Spain.

The table came from immunoSEQ multiplex PCR; TCRdb's copy has only in-frame clones and leaves some out. Here the sample spans 150,000 or so clones, approximately 83% being singletons. CDR1 and CDR2 (germline): MGHDK, SYGVNS. Between the trimmed V and J ends, which lost 3 bases and 0 bases, there was a span of 5 bases. The CDR3 contains 13 residues. Sequencing was carried out using PBMCs or T cells enriched from blood (not recorded which). The chain couples TRBV25-1 to TRBJ1-2; no definite D call. The clonotype originates from a man over 45 who had recovered from COVID-19. CDR3 loop: CASSDSPNYGYTF. The DNA for the CDR3 is TGTGCCAGCAGTGATAGCCCTAACTATGGCTACACCTTC.